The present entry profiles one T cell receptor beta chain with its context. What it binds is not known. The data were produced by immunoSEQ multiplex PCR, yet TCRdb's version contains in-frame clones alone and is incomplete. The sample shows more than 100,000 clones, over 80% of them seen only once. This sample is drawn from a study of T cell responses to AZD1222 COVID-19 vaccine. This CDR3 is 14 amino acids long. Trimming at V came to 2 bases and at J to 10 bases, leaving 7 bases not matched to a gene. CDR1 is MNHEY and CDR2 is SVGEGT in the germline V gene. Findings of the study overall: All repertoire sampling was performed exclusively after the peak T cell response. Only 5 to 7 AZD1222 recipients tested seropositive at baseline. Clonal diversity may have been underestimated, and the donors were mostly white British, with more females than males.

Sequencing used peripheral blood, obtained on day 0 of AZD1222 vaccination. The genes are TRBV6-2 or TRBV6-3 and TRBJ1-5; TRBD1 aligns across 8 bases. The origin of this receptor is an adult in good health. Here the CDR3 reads CASSYGTGHVPQHF. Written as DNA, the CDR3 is TGTGCCAGCAGTTACGGGACAGGCCATGTCCCCCAGCATTTT.